What follows describes a single T cell receptor (beta chain). Original methodology: The authors estimated nucleated cell counts from reference gene primer amplification. The method was immunoSEQ multiplex PCR; TCRdb's version includes in-frame clones alone and lacks a portion of them. That table supplies the V and J calls and clone size; D and trimming were determined from the DNA. The sample includes approximately 30,000 clones, roughly 76% seen only once; the top ten take about 40%. This sample is drawn from a study of blood T cell repertoires in COVID-19. Study background: The study drew acute and convalescent COVID-19 samples from the United States, Italy and Spain. Nucleic acid was either cDNA or gDNA, and it came from T cells, B-cell-depleted T cells, or PBMCs.

The TCR comes from a man between 65 and 85 years old with acute or convalescent COVID-19. Material for sequencing was peripheral blood.

Here the CDR3 reads CASRPERALSSYNEQFF. The CDR3 nucleotides are TGTGCCAGTAGGCCGGAGCGGGCCCTAAGCTCCTACAATGAGCAGTTCTTC. This chain uses TRBV19 with TRBJ2-1; TRBD2 is a possible D gene (6 bases). The germline CDR1 and CDR2 sequences are LNHDA and SQIVND (reference sequence). CDR3 length: 17 amino acids. The V gene lost 6 bases and the J gene lost 0 bases, with 18 bases spanning the gap.